The sequence of this T cell receptor beta chain was determined in a study of OX40 agonist ivuxolimab in advanced cancers. A note on the overall study: Ivuxolimab, which targeted the costimulatory receptor OX40 (CD134), was an agonistic, fully human IgG2 monoclonal antibody. Intravenous ivuxolimab was administered to patients every 2 weeks at six dose levels: 0.01, 0.1, 0.3, 1.5, 3 and 10 mg/kg. Of the roughly 51 patients in dose escalation, some 20 had hepatocellular carcinoma, some 15 had melanoma, 9 had renal cell carcinoma and 9 had head and neck cancer. In the dose-escalation cohort, approximately 82% of patients were male, and the mean age was around 60 years, with a range of about 20 to 90. Patients were allowed to have had prior anti-PD-1, anti-PD-L1 or anti-CTLA-4 therapy, and roughly two fifths of the dose-escalation patients had been treated with checkpoint inhibitors. Partial responses were achieved by three dose-escalation patients, of whom one had hepatocellular carcinoma and two had cutaneous melanoma. The purpose of peripheral TCRbeta sequencing was to test whether ivuxolimab changed TCR sequence diversity and led to clonal T-cell expansion. The paper describes the monotherapy dose-escalation part (N of about 47 patients) of the phase I trial of ivuxolimab.

Measured from the cysteine to the phenylalanine, the CDR3 is 12 residues long. The kept DNA is CDR3 alone, 36 bases in frame from the first base. Relative to germline, V is 0 bases shorter and J is 4 bases shorter, with 6 bases between their ends. The germline V gene (reference sequence) yields GTSNPN for CDR1 and SVGIG for CDR2. Patients with autoimmune disease history or receiving systemic immunosuppression were excluded from the trial. In every dose cohort, peripheral blood was drawn for TCR sequencing at baseline, cycle 4 day 1, and cycle 7 day 1. The samples were taken from a phase I, first-in-human, multicenter, open-label dose-escalation trial of ivuxolimab. Adults with locally advanced or metastatic melanoma, renal cell carcinoma, hepatocellular carcinoma or head and neck squamous cell carcinoma were enrolled in the trial. CD4+ and CD8+ T cells were sorted separately from peripheral blood before TCR sequencing.

Genomic DNA was extracted from sorted cells for sequencing of the TCRbeta CDR3 region. TCRbeta CDR3 regions were sequenced using the immunoSEQ Assay. TCRdb retrieved this table from immuneACCESS and kept in-frame rearrangements only. Not all clones are present; in checked studies, unresolved V genes account for under half, and no reason is known for the remainder. The sample contains roughly 79,000 clones, 70% to 85% of them found a single time. Around 0.51% of the sample rests with the top ten. Points on this clone: Its binding antigen is unknown. Per-base quality was not reported, and no clone a single base away is much larger than it.

Study-level results and caveats: Low levels of normalized T-cell clonal expansion were also shown by some nonresponding patients. At doses of 0.1 to 3.0 mg/kg, clonal expansion of both CD4+ and CD8+ blood T cells was observed from baseline to week 6. After ivuxolimab, expanded clones were on average more numerous among CD8+ T cells than among CD4+ T cells. Antigen specificity was not determined for the clonally expanded peripheral T cells. In the 0.1-3.0 mg/kg groups, partial responders were among the patients with the lowest normalized peripheral clonal expansion, particularly in CD8+ T cells.

The receptor chain draws on TRBV30 and TRBJ1-2, with the D gene call left open. The sequence was collected from an adult with an advanced solid tumor such as melanoma, head and neck, liver or kidney cancer. The sample was CD4+ or CD8+ T cells sorted from blood, taken in a trial of the OX40 agonist ivuxolimab. The CDR3 region reads CAWSVEVYGYTF. The nucleotide sequence reads TGTGCCTGGAGTGTTGAGGTCTATGGCTACACCTTC.